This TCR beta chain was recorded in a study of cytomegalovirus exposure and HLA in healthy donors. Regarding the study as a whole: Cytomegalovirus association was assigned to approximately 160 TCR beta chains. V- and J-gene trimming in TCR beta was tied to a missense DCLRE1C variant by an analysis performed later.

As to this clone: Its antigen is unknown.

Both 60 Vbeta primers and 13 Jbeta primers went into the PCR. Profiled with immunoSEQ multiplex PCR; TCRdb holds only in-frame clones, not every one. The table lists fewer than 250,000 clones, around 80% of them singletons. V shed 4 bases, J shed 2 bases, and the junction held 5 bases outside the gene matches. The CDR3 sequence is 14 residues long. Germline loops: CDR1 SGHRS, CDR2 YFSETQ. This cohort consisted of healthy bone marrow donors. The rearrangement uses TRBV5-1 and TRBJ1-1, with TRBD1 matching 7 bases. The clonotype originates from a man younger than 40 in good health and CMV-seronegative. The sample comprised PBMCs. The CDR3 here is CASSMYRGNTEAFF. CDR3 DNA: TGCGCCAGCAGCATGTACAGGGGCAACACTGAAGCTTTCTTT.